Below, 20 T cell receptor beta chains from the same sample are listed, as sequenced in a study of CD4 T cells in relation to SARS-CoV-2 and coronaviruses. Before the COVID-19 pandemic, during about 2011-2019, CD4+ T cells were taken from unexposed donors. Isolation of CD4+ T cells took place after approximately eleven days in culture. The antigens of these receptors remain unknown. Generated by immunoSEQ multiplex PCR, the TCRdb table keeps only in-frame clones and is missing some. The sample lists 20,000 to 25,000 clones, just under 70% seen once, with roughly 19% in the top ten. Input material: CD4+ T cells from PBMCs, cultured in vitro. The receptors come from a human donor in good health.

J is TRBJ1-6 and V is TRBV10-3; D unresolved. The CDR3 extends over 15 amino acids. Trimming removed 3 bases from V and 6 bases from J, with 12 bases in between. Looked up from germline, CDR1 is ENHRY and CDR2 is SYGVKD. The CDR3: CAISERAEGNSPLHF. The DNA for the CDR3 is TGTGCCATCAGTGAACGGGCAGAGGGTAATTCACCCCTCCACTTT.

The CDR3 DNA sequence: TGCGCCAGCAGCCCCGGACTAGCGGAGTACAATGAGCAGTTCTTC. Protein sequence: CASSPGLAEYNEQFF. J is TRBJ2-1 and V is TRBV5-1; TRBD2 aligns across 10 bases. V lost 4 bases to trimming and J lost 4 bases; unmatched junction nucleotides: 5. Per the germline V gene, CDR1 is SGHRS and CDR2 is YFSETQ. This CDR3 has 15 residues.

The chain's CDR3 is CASGVLDREEETQYF. Written as DNA, the CDR3 is TGCGCCAGCGGCGTACTGGACAGGGAGGAGGAGACCCAGTACTTC. The chain has TRBV5-1 and TRBJ2-5, with 8 nucleotides matching TRBD1. V shed 7 bases and J 5 bases; nucleotides not matched to a gene: 13. There are 15 residues in the CDR3. From germline, CDR1 is SGHRS and CDR2 YFSETQ.

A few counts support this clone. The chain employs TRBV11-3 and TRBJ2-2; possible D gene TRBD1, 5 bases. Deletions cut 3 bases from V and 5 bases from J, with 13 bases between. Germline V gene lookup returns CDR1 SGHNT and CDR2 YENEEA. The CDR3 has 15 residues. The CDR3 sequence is CASSFSSSGTGELFF. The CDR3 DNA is TGTGCCAGCAGCTTCTCCTCATCAGGGACCGGGGAGCTGTTTTTT.

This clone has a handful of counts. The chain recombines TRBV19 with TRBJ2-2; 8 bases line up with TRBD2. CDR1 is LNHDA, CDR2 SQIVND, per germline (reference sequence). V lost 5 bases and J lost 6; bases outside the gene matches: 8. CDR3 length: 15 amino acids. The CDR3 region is CASSFRGGFSGELFF. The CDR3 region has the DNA TGTGCCAGTAGTTTCCGGGGGGGGTTCTCCGGGGAGCTGTTTTTT.

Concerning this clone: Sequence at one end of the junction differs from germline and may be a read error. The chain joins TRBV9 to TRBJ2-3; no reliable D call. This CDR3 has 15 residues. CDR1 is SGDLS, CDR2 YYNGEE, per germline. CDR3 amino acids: CASSVGGDLTNTQYF. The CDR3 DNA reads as TGTGCCAGCAGCGTAGGAGGAGACCTCACAAATACGCAGTATTTT.

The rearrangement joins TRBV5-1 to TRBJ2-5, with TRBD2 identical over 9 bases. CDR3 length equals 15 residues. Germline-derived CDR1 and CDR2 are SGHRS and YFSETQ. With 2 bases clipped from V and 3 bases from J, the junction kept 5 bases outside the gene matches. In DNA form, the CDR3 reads TGCGCCAGCAGCTTTCGTGGCGGGAGGGAAGAGACCCAGTACTTC. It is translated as CASSFRGGREETQYF.

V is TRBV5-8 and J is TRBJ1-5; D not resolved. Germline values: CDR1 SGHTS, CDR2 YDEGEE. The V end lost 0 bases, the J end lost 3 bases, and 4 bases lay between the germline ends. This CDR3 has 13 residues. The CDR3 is CASSLETNQPQHF. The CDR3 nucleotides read TGTGCCAGCAGCTTGGAAACCAATCAGCCCCAGCATTTT. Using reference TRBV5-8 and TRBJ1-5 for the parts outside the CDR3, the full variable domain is EAGVTQSPTHLIKTRGQQATLRCSPISGHTSVYWYQQALGLGLQFLLWYDEGEERNRGNFPPRFSGRQFPNYSSELNVNALELEDSALYLCASSLETNQPQHFGDGTRLSIL.

The CDR3 region is CASSPPIAGRTETQYF. The CDR3 DNA is TGTGCCAGCTCACCACCAATAGCGGGGAGGACAGAGACCCAGTACTTC. The chain carries TRBV18 and TRBJ2-5; 8 nucleotides match TRBD2. The V gene's germline CDR1 is KGHSH and CDR2 LQKENI. CDR3 length: 16 residues. Germline trimming cut 0 bases from V and 4 bases from J; bases unmatched to any gene: 7.

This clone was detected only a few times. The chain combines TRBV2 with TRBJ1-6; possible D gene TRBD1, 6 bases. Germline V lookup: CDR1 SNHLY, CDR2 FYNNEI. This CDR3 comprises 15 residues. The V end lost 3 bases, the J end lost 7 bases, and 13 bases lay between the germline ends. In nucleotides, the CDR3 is TGTGCCAGCAGTGACTTGGGGGCGCGGAATTCACCCCTCCACTTT. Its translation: CASSDLGARNSPLHF.

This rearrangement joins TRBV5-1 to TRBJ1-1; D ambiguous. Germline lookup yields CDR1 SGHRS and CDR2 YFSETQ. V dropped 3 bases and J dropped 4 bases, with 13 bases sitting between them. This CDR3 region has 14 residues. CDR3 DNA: TGCGCCAGCAGCTCCTCGGGGAGGGCCACTGAAGCTTTCTTT. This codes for CASSSSGRATEAFF.

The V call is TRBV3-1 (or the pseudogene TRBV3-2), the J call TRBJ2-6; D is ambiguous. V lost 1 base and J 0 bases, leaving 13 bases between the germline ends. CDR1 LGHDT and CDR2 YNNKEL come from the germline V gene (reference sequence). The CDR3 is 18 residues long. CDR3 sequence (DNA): TGTGCCAGCAGCCAAGCGGCAGGAATATTCTCTGGGGCCAACGTCCTGACTTTC. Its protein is CASSQAAGIFSGANVLTF.

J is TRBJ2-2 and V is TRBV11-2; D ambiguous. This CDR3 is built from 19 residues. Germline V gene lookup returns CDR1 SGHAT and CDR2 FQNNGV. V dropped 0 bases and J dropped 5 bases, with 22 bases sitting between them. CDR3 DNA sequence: TGTGCCAGCAGCTTAGATCACCCTCAAAGGCGGCGGAGAACCGGGGAGCTGTTTTTT. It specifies CASSLDHPQRRRRTGELFF. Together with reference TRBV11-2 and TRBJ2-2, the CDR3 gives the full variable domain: EAGVAQSPRYKIIEKRQSVAFWCNPISGHATLYWYQQILGQGPKLLIQFQNNGVVDDSQLPKDRFSAERLKGVDSTLKIQPAKLEDSAVYLCASSLDHPQRRRRTGELFFGEGSRLTVL.

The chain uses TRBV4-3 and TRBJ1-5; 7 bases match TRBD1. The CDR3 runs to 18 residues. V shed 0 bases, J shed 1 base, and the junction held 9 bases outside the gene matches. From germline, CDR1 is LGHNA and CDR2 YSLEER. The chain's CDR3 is CASSQDFGRGLSNQPQHF. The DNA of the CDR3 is TGCGCCAGCAGCCAAGATTTCGGCAGGGGGTTAAGCAATCAGCCCCAGCATTTT.

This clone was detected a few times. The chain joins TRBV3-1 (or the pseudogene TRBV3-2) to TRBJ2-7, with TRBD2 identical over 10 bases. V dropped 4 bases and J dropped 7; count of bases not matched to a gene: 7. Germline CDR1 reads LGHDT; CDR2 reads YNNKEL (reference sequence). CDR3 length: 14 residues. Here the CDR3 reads CASSPGTSAGEQYF. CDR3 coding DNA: TGTGCCAGCAGCCCAGGGACTAGCGCGGGTGAGCAGTACTTC.

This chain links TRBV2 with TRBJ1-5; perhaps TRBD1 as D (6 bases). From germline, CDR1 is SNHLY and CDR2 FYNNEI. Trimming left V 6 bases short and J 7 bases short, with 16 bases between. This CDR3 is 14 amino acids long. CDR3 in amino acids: CASRDRDKGQPQHF. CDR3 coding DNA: TGTGCCAGCAGGGACCGGGACAAAGGCCAGCCCCAGCATTTT.

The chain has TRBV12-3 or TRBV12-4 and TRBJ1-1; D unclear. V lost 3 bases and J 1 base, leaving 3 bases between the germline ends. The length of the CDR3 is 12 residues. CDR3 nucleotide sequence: TGTGCCAGCAGTTTGAAGAACACTGAAGCTTTCTTT. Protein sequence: CASSLKNTEAFF.

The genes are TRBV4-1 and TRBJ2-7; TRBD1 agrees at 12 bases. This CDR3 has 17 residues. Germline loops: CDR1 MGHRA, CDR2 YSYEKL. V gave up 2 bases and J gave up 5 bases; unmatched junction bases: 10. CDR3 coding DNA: TGCGCCAGCAGCCAAATCCCGGGACAGGGGGCGCGAGACGAGCAGTACTTC. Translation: CASSQIPGQGARDEQYF.

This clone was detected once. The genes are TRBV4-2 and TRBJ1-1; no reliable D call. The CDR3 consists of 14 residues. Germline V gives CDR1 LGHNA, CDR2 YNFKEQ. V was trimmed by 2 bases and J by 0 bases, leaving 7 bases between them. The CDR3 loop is CASSQQNMNTEAFF. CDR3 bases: TGTGCCAGCAGCCAACAGAATATGAACACTGAAGCTTTCTTT.

CDR3 protein: CAARWAGSLDTQYF. The CDR3 DNA reads TGTGCCGCTCGGTGGGCAGGGTCATTAGATACGCAGTATTTT. The rearrangement joins TRBV6-5 to TRBJ2-3; TRBD1 might be the D (5 bases). Germline lookup yields CDR1 MNHEY and CDR2 SVGAGI. V lost 11 bases and J lost 5, with 20 bases in between. The CDR3 loop spans 14 amino acids.